The 21 T cell receptor beta chains in this list originate from one sample, sequenced in a study of blood T cell repertoires in COVID-19. Assay: immunoSEQ multiplex PCR; the TCRdb copy retains only in-frame clones and omits some. This sample has approximately 90,000 clones, with approximately 89% found just once. The sequenced sample consisted of peripheral blood. The receptors stem from a man between 60 and 75 years old with acute or convalescent COVID-19.

The V and J genes are TRBV30 and TRBJ1-1, with 8 bases that match TRBD1. V dropped 4 bases and J dropped 1; count of bases not matched to a gene: 5. This CDR3 has 14 amino acids. Germline V gene sequence: CDR1 GTSNPN, CDR2 SVGIG (reference sequence). The CDR3 DNA follows: TGTGCCTGGATGCAGGGGGCGCGGAACACTGAAGCTTTCTTT. As protein: CAWMQGARNTEAFF.

This sequence joins TRBV27 and TRBJ2-7; D is possibly TRBD1 (5 bases). There are 16 residues in the CDR3. Trimming took off 5 bases at V and 0 bases at J, with 17 bases between the two ends. Germline-derived CDR1 and CDR2 are MNHEY and SMNVEV (reference sequence). The CDR3 bases are TGTGCCAGCAGTCGCCAGGGTAATATACACTCCTACGAGCAGTACTTC. It encodes CASSRQGNIHSYEQYF.

The chain is built from TRBV28 and TRBJ2-2; D not resolved. Trimming removed 5 bases from V and 4 bases from J, with 8 bases in between. Looked up from germline, CDR1 is MDHEN and CDR2 is SYDVKM. This CDR3 is built from 13 residues. The CDR3 nucleotides are TGTGCCAGCAGTGTCAGCGCCACCGGGGAGCTGTTTTTT. It translates to CASSVSATGELFF. The variable domain in full, completed from reference TRBV28 and TRBJ2-2, reads DVKVTQSSRYLVKRTGEKVFLECVQDMDHENMFWYRQDPGLGLRLIYFSYDVKMKEKGDIPEGYSVSREKKERFSLILESASTNQTSMYLCASSVSATGELFFGEGSRLTVL.

V and J are TRBV6-5 and TRBJ2-7; 13 positions agree with TRBD2. The CDR3 is 14 residues long. CDR1 is MNHEY and CDR2 is SVGAGI in the germline V gene. V shed 6 bases and J 2 bases; nucleotides not matched to a gene: 1. The CDR3 protein is CASRLAGGTYEQYF. The CDR3 region has the DNA TGTGCCAGCAGACTAGCGGGGGGGACCTACGAGCAGTACTTC.

DNA for the CDR3: TGTGCCAGCAGCCCACCAGGGACTCCAGGAGGCTACACCTTC. Translating gives CASSPPGTPGGYTF. This chain connects TRBV5-4 to TRBJ1-2, with D tentatively TRBD1 (5 bases). This CDR3 has 14 residues. Trimming removed 4 bases at V and 8 bases at J, with 18 bases between. The germline V gene has CDR1 SGHNT and CDR2 YYREEE (reference sequence).

This clone showed up just once. The chain recombines TRBV19 with TRBJ1-1; 7 bases map to TRBD1. The CDR3 is 14 amino acids. V dropped 3 bases and J dropped 4; count of bases not matched to a gene: 5. In germline, CDR1 is LNHDA, CDR2 SQIVND (reference sequence). The CDR3 DNA follows: TGTGCCAGTAGTATTTACAGGGGCGGCACTGAAGCTTTCTTT. Amino acids: CASSIYRGGTEAFF.

The V call is TRBV15, the J call TRBJ1-6; the match to TRBD1 covers 8 bases. Germline V gene data show CDR1 as LNHNV and CDR2 as YYDKDF (reference sequence). The V and J ends lost 0 bases and 5 bases, in that order; junction bases with no gene match: 18. The CDR3 is 21 amino acids. The CDR3 sequence is CATSRDPQRAGGLNHNSPLHF. The CDR3 bases are TGTGCCACCAGCAGAGATCCCCAAAGGGCAGGGGGCTTAAACCATAATTCACCCCTCCACTTT.

Only one count was recorded for this clone. The chain recombines TRBV14 with TRBJ2-5; 9 bases fit TRBD1. The junction had 4 bases not matched to a gene; V was cut back by 0 bases and J by 5 bases. The CDR3 is 15 amino acids. CDR1 and CDR2 (germline): SGHDN, FVKESK. CDR3 sequence: CASSQDSGQGETQYF. Written as DNA, the CDR3 is TGTGCCAGCAGCCAAGACTCAGGACAGGGGGAGACCCAGTACTTC. The variable domain in full, with the rest retrieved from reference TRBV14 and TRBJ2-5, is EAGVTQFPSHSVIEKGQTVTLRCDPISGHDNLYWYRRVMGKEIKFLLHFVKESKQDESGMPNNRFLAERTGGTYSTLKVQPAELEDSGVYFCASSQDSGQGETQYFGPGTRLLVL.

This clone was observed once. J is TRBJ2-7 and V is TRBV6-1; D uncertain. Germline V gene sequence: CDR1 MNHNS, CDR2 SASEGT. V lost 0 bases, J lost 0 bases, and 6 bases lay in between. This CDR3 region has 14 residues. CDR3 DNA: TGTGCCAGCAGTGAAGCCCGGTACTCCTACGAGCAGTACTTC. It encodes CASSEARYSYEQYF.

This clone turned up a few times. This rearrangement joins TRBV19 to TRBJ2-7; tentative D call: TRBD1 (5 bases). The CDR3 runs 14 residues. V shed 4 bases and J shed 1 base, with 11 bases lying between them. CDR1 is LNHDA, CDR2 SQIVND, per germline (reference sequence). CDR3 sequence reads: CASSNGRDSYEQYF. As DNA, the CDR3 is TGTGCCAGTAGTAACGGCAGGGATTCCTACGAGCAGTACTTC.

The chain uses TRBV7-3 and TRBJ2-7, with TRBD2 identical over 11 bases. Germline trimming cut 5 bases from V and 6 bases from J; bases unmatched to any gene: 9. This CDR3 spans 15 amino acids. Germline CDR1 is SGHTA and CDR2 is FQGTGA. Written as DNA, the CDR3 is TGTGCCAGCAGCCCCCGACTAGCGGGGCAGGGCGAGCAGTACTTC. The encoded protein is CASSPRLAGQGEQYF.

The J gene is TRBJ2-6, the V gene TRBV19; D perhaps matches TRBD1 (6 bases). This CDR3 comprises 17 residues. Per germline, CDR1 LNHDA and CDR2 SQIVND (reference sequence). The V end lost 4 bases, the J end lost 0 bases, and 13 bases lay between the germline ends. CDR3 coding DNA: TGTGCCAGTAGTAACTCAGGGGTCCTCTCTGGGGCCAACGTCCTGACTTTC. Residues: CASSNSGVLSGANVLTF. Using reference TRBV19 and TRBJ2-6 for the parts outside the CDR3, the full variable domain is DGGITQSPKYLFRKEGQNVTLSCEQNLNHDAMYWYRQDPGQGLRLIYYSQIVNDFQKGDIAEGYSVSREKKESFPLTVTSAQKNPTAFYLCASSNSGVLSGANVLTFGAGSRLTVL.

This chain links TRBV5-1 with TRBJ1-1; TRBD1 aligns across 7 bases. CDR3 size: 15 residues. Per the germline V gene, CDR1 is SGHRS and CDR2 is YFSETQ. Unmatched junction bases numbered 3, after V lost 0 bases and J lost 1 base. In DNA, the CDR3 is TGCGCCAGCAGCTTGGCCCCAGGGGGGAACACTGAAGCTTTCTTT. Amino acid sequence: CASSLAPGGNTEAFF.

The CDR3 region has the DNA TGTGCCAGCAGCCACAGACTAGACAATGAGCAGTTCTTC. The encoded protein is CASSHRLDNEQFF. This sequence joins TRBV3-1 (or the pseudogene TRBV3-2) and TRBJ2-1, with a weak D call TRBD2 (6 bases). CDR1 and CDR2 from the germline V gene are LGHDT and YNNKEL (reference sequence). The CDR3 contains 13 residues. The V end was cut by 3 bases, the J end by 5 bases, with 8 bases between.

V gene TRBV2 combines with J gene TRBJ2-2; TRBD2 might be the D (5 bases). This CDR3 is 13 amino acids long. V lost 7 bases, J lost 5 bases, and 11 bases lay in between. Germline V gene data show CDR1 as SNHLY and CDR2 as FYNNEI. The CDR3 DNA sequence: TGTGCCAGCAACTTGAGGGCGACCGGGGAGCTGTTTTTT. This sequence encodes CASNLRATGELFF. Looking up the rest from reference TRBV2 and TRBJ2-2 gives the full variable domain: EPEVTQTPSHQVTQMGQEVILRCVPISNHLYFYWYRQILGQKVEFLVSFYNNEISEKSEIFDDQFSVERPDGSNFTLKIRSTKLEDSAMYFCASNLRATGELFFGEGSRLTVL.

The chain recombines TRBV12-3 or TRBV12-4 with TRBJ2-7, with 9 bases identical to TRBD2. V shed 6 bases and J 4 bases; nucleotides not matched to a gene: 4. The CDR3 loop spans 13 amino acids. This chain's CDR3 is CASRGTSRYEQYF. The CDR3, as DNA: TGTGCCAGCAGAGGGACTAGCAGATACGAGCAGTACTTC.

The chain combines TRBV19 with TRBJ2-7; D unresolved. This CDR3 contains 14 residues. Deletions cut 1 base from V and 0 bases from J, with 7 bases between. The germline V gene encodes CDR1 LNHDA and CDR2 SQIVND (reference sequence). The CDR3 spells CASSIVSSSYEQYF. CDR3 coding DNA: TGTGCCAGTAGTATAGTGTCCTCCTCCTACGAGCAGTACTTC.

This clone occurred a few times. V is TRBV11-2 and J is TRBJ2-7; D gene unclear. V dropped 2 bases and J dropped 7 bases, with 12 bases sitting between them. Germline CDR1 and CDR2: SGHAT and FQNNGV. The CDR3 spans 13 residues. CDR3 sequence: CASSLNRRWEQYF. The CDR3 region has the DNA TGTGCCAGCAGCTTAAATCGCCGGTGGGAGCAGTACTTC.

The genes are TRBV11-2 and TRBJ2-7; D might be TRBD1 (6 bases). Germline CDR1 and CDR2: SGHAT and FQNNGV. The germline V and J ends were trimmed by 4 bases and 5 bases, with 12 bases remaining between them. The CDR3 consists of 13 residues. CDR3 region: CASSSQGFNEQYF. In DNA, the CDR3 is TGTGCCAGCAGCTCACAGGGATTCAACGAGCAGTACTTC.

The rearrangement links TRBV4-1 to TRBJ1-2; the D gene is possibly TRBD1 (6 bases). With 1 base removed from V and 4 bases from J, the gap between germline ends came to 13 bases. The CDR3 spans 15 residues. CDR1 is MGHRA and CDR2 is YSYEKL in the germline V gene. CDR3 in amino acids: CASSQGSGQLYGYTF. CDR3 nucleotide sequence: TGCGCCAGCAGCCAAGGAAGTGGACAGCTCTATGGCTACACCTTC.

The rearrangement joins TRBV29-1 to TRBJ1-2, with a possible D match to TRBD1 (5 bases). CDR1 and CDR2 (germline): SQVTM, ANQGSEA. Trimming pared 1 base from V and 4 bases from J, leaving 10 bases between. The CDR3 is 13 residues long. CDR3 nucleotides: TGCAGCGTTGAAGGGGCAGGGCGCTATGGCTACACCTTC. This gives the protein CSVEGAGRYGYTF.